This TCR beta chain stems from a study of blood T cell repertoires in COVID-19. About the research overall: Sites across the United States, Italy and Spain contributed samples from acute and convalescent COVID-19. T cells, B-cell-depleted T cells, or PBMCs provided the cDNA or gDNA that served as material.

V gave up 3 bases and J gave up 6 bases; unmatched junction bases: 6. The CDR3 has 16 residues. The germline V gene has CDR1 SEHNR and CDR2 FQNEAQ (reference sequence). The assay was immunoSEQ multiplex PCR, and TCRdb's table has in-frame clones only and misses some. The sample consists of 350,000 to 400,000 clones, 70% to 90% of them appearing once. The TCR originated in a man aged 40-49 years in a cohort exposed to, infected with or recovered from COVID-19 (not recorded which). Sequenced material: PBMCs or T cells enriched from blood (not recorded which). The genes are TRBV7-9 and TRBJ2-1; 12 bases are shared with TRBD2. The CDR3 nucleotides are TGTGCCAGCAGCTTCCTCCGGACTAGCGGGATCAATGAGCAGTTCTTC. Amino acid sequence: CASSFLRTSGINEQFF.